This T cell receptor beta chain originates from a study of response to subunit inactivated influenza vaccine. The study's findings and limits: Authors suggested each seasonal flu vaccination may recruit only limited numbers of new T cells.

TCRdb re-called the RT-PCR reads through MiXCR, storing one row per CDR3 protein. This table has about 780,000 distinct CDR3 sequences, around a sixth appearing once. The CDR3 covers 15 residues. Per germline, CDR1 SGHVS and CDR2 FNYEAQ. Trimming took off 5 bases at V and 2 bases at J, with 13 bases between the two ends. As concerns this clonotype: The antigen remains undetermined.

The sample consisted of PBMCs from blood, taken more than 4 days after vaccination. This clonotype was sampled from a man in his forties or fifties who received an inactivated influenza vaccine. The V and J genes are TRBV7-6 and TRBJ1-3; no reliable D call. The CDR3 bases are TGTGCCAGCAGCCCATCCCATGCGGCTGGAAACACCATATATTTT. This sequence encodes CASSPSHAAGNTIYF.